The T cell receptor (beta chain) under discussion was sequenced for a study of blood T cell repertoires in COVID-19. For the study at large: Material from acute and convalescent COVID-19 was sourced from the United States, Italy and Spain. In each case, the material was cDNA or gDNA derived from T cells, B-cell-depleted T cells, or PBMCs.

Original processing methods: How many nucleated cells were present was estimated from reference gene primer amplification. TCRdb keeps only in-frame clones here, not all; method: immunoSEQ multiplex PCR. Clonal size and the V and J genes are those of that table, whereas D and trimming came from the DNA. The sample has 150,000 to 250,000 clones; approximately 84% are singletons. This clone has a single count. Trimming cost V 3 bases and J 7 bases, with 9 bases left between them. CDR3 length: 12 amino acids. The chain joins TRBV12-3 or TRBV12-4 to TRBJ1-1, with a weak D call TRBD1 (6 bases). The source material was peripheral blood. This TCR was sampled from a human donor with acute or convalescent COVID-19. The donor label of this sample is uncertain. The CDR3 is CASSLGAIEAFF. The CDR3 bases are TGTGCCAGCAGTTTGGGGGCAATTGAAGCTTTCTTT.